Listed below are T cell receptor beta chains from one sample, sequenced in a study of tumor and adjacent non-tumor tissue in lung cancer. TCRdb re-called the multiplex PCR reads with MiXCR, one entry per CDR3 protein. Of 68,000 or so distinct CDR3 sequences in the sample, just under 60% were seen once. Sequencing was carried out using lung tumor tissue. The receptors here all came from a man aged 45-65 years with non-small cell lung cancer. CDR3s include the opening cysteine and the closing phenylalanine or tryptophan. A D gene is named only where the DNA matches it firmly. Clone size is given for some rows only: seen once, a few or many times, or a class if the clone is expanded.

d_call	j_call	clone_size	v_call	cdr3_aa	cdr3_nt
TRBD2	TRBJ2-2	many	TRBV29-1	CSATSAGGASRKLFF	TGCAGCGCCACTTCAGCGGGAGGGGCTTCCCGGAAGCTGTTTTTT
TRBD1	TRBJ2-3	many	TRBV6-5	CASSPGQGVTDTQYF	TGTGCCAGCAGCCCCGGACAGGGGGTAACAGATACGCAGTATTTT
-	TRBJ2-7	many	TRBV5-1	CASSLSGVVEQYF	TGCGCCAGCAGCTTGTCAGGGGTAGTCGAGCAGTACTTC
-	TRBJ2-7	many	TRBV4-1	CASSQDAWIYEQYF	TGCGCCAGCAGCCAAGATGCTTGGATCTACGAGCAGTACTTC
-	TRBJ2-1	-	TRBV2	CASSVGQYNEQFF	TGTGCCAGCAGCGTGGGACAATACAATGAGCAGTTCTTC
-	TRBJ2-1	-	TRBV6-1	CASSEHLSLGLSSYNEQFF	TGTGCCAGCAGTGAACACCTCTCACTAGGCTTGAGCTCCTACAATGAGCAGTTCTTC
-	TRBJ2-1	-	TRBV11-3	CASSLGVSNNEQFF	TGTGCCAGCAGCTTAGGCGTCTCGAACAATGAGCAGTTCTTC
-	TRBJ2-7	medium-sized	TRBV11-2	CASSLEVQGAEQYF	TGTGCCAGCAGCTTAGAGGTCCAGGGTGCCGAGCAGTACTTC
-	TRBJ2-5	many	TRBV6-5	CASSQVGETQYF	TGTGCCAGCAGTCAGGTGGGGGAGACCCAGTACTTC
TRBD2	TRBJ2-7	many	TRBV6-6	CASSPNSGSPNSYEQYF	TGTGCCAGCAGCCCCAACAGCGGGAGCCCCAACTCCTACGAGCAGTACTTC
-	TRBJ2-7	-	TRBV28	CASRRQATSYEQYF	TGTGCCAGCAGGCGACAGGCGACCTCCTACGAGCAGTACTTC
-	TRBJ1-2	many	TRBV4-1	CASSQGTVNYGYTF	TGCGCCAGCAGCCAAGGGACAGTCAACTATGGCTACACCTTC
TRBD2	TRBJ2-3	-	TRBV6-5	CVSSRWGGSTDTQYF	TGTGTCAGCAGTCGATGGGGGGGTAGCACAGATACGCAGTATTTT
-	TRBJ1-6	many	TRBV12-3/TRBV12-4	CASSLGDHSPLHF	TGTGCCAGCAGCCTAGGGGATCATTCACCCCTCCACTTT
-	TRBJ2-6	-	TRBV4-2	CASSQGGTGTNVLTF	TGCGCCAGCAGCCAAGGGGGAACTGGGACCAACGTCCTTACTTTC
TRBD2	TRBJ2-3	many	TRBV20-1	CSANRLAVSTDTQYF	TGCAGTGCTAACCGACTAGCGGTTAGCACAGATACGCAGTATTTT
-	TRBJ2-6	-	TRBV4-2	CTSSQGPGVRANVLTF	TGTACCAGCAGCCAAGGGCCAGGGGTACGGGCCAACGTCCTGACTTTC
TRBD2	TRBJ2-1	few	TRBV19	CASSIVAGEGEQFF	TGTGCCAGTAGTATTGTAGCGGGTGAGGGTGAGCAGTTCTTC
TRBD2	TRBJ2-1	-	TRBV20-1	CSAYPSGYNEQFF	TGCAGTGCTTATCCTAGCGGATATAATGAGCAGTTCTTC
-	TRBJ1-2	-	TRBV5-6	CASSRLTGGSTF	TGTGCCAGCAGCAGGCTCACGGGGGGCTCCACCTTC
-	TRBJ2-7	-	TRBV6-2/TRBV6-3	CASSYSPEPGHF	TGTGCCAGCAGTTACTCGCCGGAACCGGGACACTTC
-	TRBJ1-2	many	TRBV28	CAATGVRRSNYGYTF	TGTGCTGCTACGGGGGTGCGGAGATCTAACTATGGCTACACCTTC
TRBD1	TRBJ1-5	-	TRBV11-2	CASSSHTGQGDQPRHF	TGTGCCAGTAGCTCACACACAGGACAGGGTGATCAGCCCCGGCATTTT
TRBD1	TRBJ1-6	-	TRBV6-6	CVIKTESGTGYSPLHF	TGTGTCATCAAAACCGAATCGGGGACAGGCTATTCACCCCTCCACTTT
TRBD1	TRBJ1-5	-	TRBV28	CASTTGSNQPQHF	TGTGCCAGCACGACAGGGAGCAATCAGCCCCAGCATTTT
-	TRBJ1-2	-	TRBV6-5	CASTQLDRSYDYTF	TGTGCCAGCACCCAATTGGACAGAAGCTATGACTACACCTTC
TRBD2	TRBJ2-1	many	TRBV6-2/TRBV6-3	CASSLSGRAVNEQFF	TGTGCCAGCAGTCTTAGCGGGAGGGCGGTCAATGAGCAGTTCTTC
-	TRBJ2-5	-	TRBV29-1	CSIDKGPRGTQYF	TGCAGCATTGATAAAGGGCCCCGGGGGACCCAGTACTTC
-	TRBJ2-1	once	TRBV11-2	CASSFGGFYNEQFF	TGTGCCAGCAGCTTCGGAGGGTTCTACAATGAACAGTTCTTC
-	TRBJ2-7	many	TRBV10-2	CASRHSAYEQYF	TGCGCCAGCAGGCACAGCGCCTACGAGCAGTACTTC
-	TRBJ2-2	-	TRBV11-2	CTSSPRDTPPGELFF	TGTACCAGCAGCCCCCGGGACACTCCCCCCGGGGAGCTGTTTTTT
-	TRBJ2-2	-	TRBV21-1	CVSSISRNPNTEELFF	TGTGTCAGCAGCATCTCTAGGAATCCGAACACCGAGGAGCTGTTTTTT
TRBD2	TRBJ2-7	-	TRBV29-1	CGVAPSGGYEQYF	TGCGGCGTCGCTCCTAGCGGGGGCTATGAGCAGTACTTC
TRBD1	TRBJ1-2	-	TRBV28	CAIVYPGTGAGYGYIF	TGTGCCATCGTTTATCCCGGGACAGGGGCTGGCTATGGCTACATCTTC
-	TRBJ1-1	-	TRBV5-1	CASNPWSQGTEAFF	TGCGCCAGCAACCCCTGGTCCCAGGGCACTGAAGCTTTCTTT
-	TRBJ1-5	-	TRBV4-1	CANSPTHGPQPQHF	TGCGCCAACAGCCCCACCCATGGGCCTCAGCCCCAGCATTTT
TRBD1	TRBJ2-7	-	TRBV20-1	CNARPGQTYEQYF	TGCAATGCTAGGCCGGGACAGACCTACGAGCAGTATTTC
-	TRBJ2-1	few	TRBV11-2	CASSLGTSYNEQFF	TGTGCCAGCAGCTTAGGGACATCCTACAATGAGCAGTTCTTC
-	TRBJ1-4	-	TRBV5-1	CASSFGTFSEKLFF	TGCGCCAGCAGCTTCGGGACTTTCAGTGAAAAACTGTTTTTT
-	TRBJ2-3	-	TRBV14	CASRRLESTDTRYF	TGTGCCAGCCGAAGACTCGAGTCCACAGATACGCGGTATTTT
TRBD2	TRBJ2-3	-	TRBV6-6	CAGSGGASGSTDTQYF	TGTGCCGGCAGTGGTGGGGCTAGCGGGAGCACAGATACGCAGTATTTT
-	TRBJ2-3	-	TRBV2	CASHVGTDTQYF	TGTGCCAGCCATGTGGGGACAGATACGCAGTATTTT